This entry lists 17 T cell receptor beta chains sequenced from one sample in a study of blood T cell repertoires in COVID-19. Using immunoSEQ multiplex PCR, the repertoire was profiled, and TCRdb retains in-frame clones only, with some absent. The sample lists roughly 250,000 clones, 80% to 85% occurring once. Sequences were obtained from peripheral blood. These TCRs come from a woman between 40 and 50 years old who had recovered from COVID-19.

V is TRBV5-1 and J is TRBJ1-2; a possible D gene is TRBD1 (6 bases). Trimming cost V 4 bases and J 5 bases, with 24 bases left between them. Germline assignment: CDR1 SGHRS and CDR2 YFSETQ. This CDR3 region has 17 residues. The CDR3 protein is CASSPYRTDLIFYGYTF. DNA of the CDR3: TGCGCCAGCAGCCCATATCGGACAGACCTGATATTTTATGGCTACACCTTC.

The chain links TRBV9 to TRBJ2-3; D is perhaps TRBD2 (5 bases). CDR3 size: 16 residues. The V gene's germline CDR1 is SGDLS and CDR2 YYNGEE. V gave up 4 bases and J gave up 1 base, with 16 bases separating them. The CDR3 reads CASSTRRGVGTDTQYF. The CDR3 region has the DNA TGTGCCAGCAGCACCCGTCGGGGAGTTGGCACAGATACGCAGTATTTT.

The chain employs TRBV4-2 and TRBJ2-5; 8 nucleotides match TRBD2. The germline CDR1 and CDR2 sequences are LGHNA and YNFKEQ. The length of the CDR3 is 19 residues. V was clipped by 1 base and J by 0 bases; unmatched bases: 13. The CDR3 spells CASSQGDAAGDGYQETQYF. The CDR3 nucleotides are TGTGCCAGCAGCCAAGGTGACGCAGCGGGGGACGGGTACCAAGAGACCCAGTACTTC.

The chain recombines TRBV7-9 with TRBJ2-7; TRBD2 agrees at 11 bases. The J segment lost 1 base and the V segment lost 5 bases, leaving 7 bases of the junction unmatched. From germline, CDR1 is SEHNR and CDR2 FQNEAQ (reference sequence). The CDR3 is 16 amino acids. The CDR3 is CASSRTLAGGSYEQYF. The CDR3 DNA reads as TGTGCCAGCAGCAGAACTCTAGCGGGGGGTTCCTACGAGCAGTACTTC.

This clone was observed a few times. The chain has TRBV12-3 or TRBV12-4 and TRBJ2-5, with 7 bases identical to TRBD1. The CDR3 length is 13 residues. Trimming cost V 6 bases and J 4 bases; bases outside gene matches: 5. CDR3: CASRLQGRETQYF. CDR3 nucleotide sequence: TGTGCCAGCAGGTTACAGGGGCGAGAGACCCAGTACTTC.

The chain uses TRBV6-6 and TRBJ1-5; TRBD1 matches at 9 bases. In germline, CDR1 is MNHNY, CDR2 SVGAGI (reference sequence). V was clipped by 7 bases and J by 2 bases; unmatched bases: 9. This CDR3 spans 16 amino acids. Here the CDR3 DNA reads TGTGCCAGCACCACCGAGGACAGGGGCGGCAATCAGCCCCAGCATTTT. This gives the protein CASTTEDRGGNQPQHF.

V and J are TRBV6-5 and TRBJ1-5, with 7 bases identical to TRBD1. Per germline, CDR1 MNHEY and CDR2 SVGAGI. The trim removed 7 bases at V and 5 bases at J, leaving 5 bases unmatched. CDR3 length: 13 amino acids. CDR3 DNA sequence: TGTGCCAGCACTGGACAGGCGGATCAGCCCCAGCATTTT. Its protein product is CASTGQADQPQHF.

The gene calls are TRBV6-5 and TRBJ1-5, with D uncertain. CDR3 length equals 12 residues. V dropped 10 bases and J dropped 4 bases, with 11 bases sitting between them. Germline V gives CDR1 MNHEY, CDR2 SVGAGI. This CDR3 is CATETGNQPQHF. The CDR3 DNA reads TGTGCCACCGAGACGGGAAATCAGCCCCAGCATTTT.

For this clone: This may arise from a read error, as a much more abundant clone is one base away. Within the sample, other DNA sequences also encode this same CDR3. The chain couples TRBV11-3 to TRBJ2-1, with D uncertain. The CDR3 loop spans 14 amino acids. The V gene's germline CDR1 is SGHNT and CDR2 YENEEA. The CDR3 sequence is CASSLVSRDNEQFF. The CDR3 DNA reads as TGTGCCAGCAGTTTAGTGAGTCGGGACAATGAGCAGTTCTTC.

The chain carries TRBV5-1 and TRBJ2-5; a weak D match, TRBD1 (7 bases). This CDR3 has 13 amino acids. CDR1 and CDR2 from the germline V gene are SGHRS and YFSETQ. V was trimmed by 4 bases and J by 5 bases, leaving 12 bases between them. The chain's CDR3 is CASSPEGAETQYF. CDR3 nucleotides: TGCGCCAGCAGCCCGGAGGGGGCGGAGACCCAGTACTTC.

The V call is TRBV30, the J call TRBJ1-3; no reliable D call. Germline CDR1 is GTSNPN and CDR2 is SVGIG (reference sequence). V lost 1 base and J lost 1, with 5 bases in between. This CDR3 contains 13 residues. CDR3 in DNA: TGTGCCTGGAGTGGCGGTTCTGGAAACACCATATATTTT. Its protein product is CAWSGGSGNTIYF.

Turning to this clone: A read error may account for a junction end that differs from germline. The chain joins TRBV9 to TRBJ1-4, with D maybe TRBD1 (5 bases). CDR3 length equals 15 residues. From germline, CDR1 is SGDLS and CDR2 YYNGEE. The CDR3 DNA reads as TGTGCCAACAGCGCCACGGGACTTCGCAATGAAAAACTGTTTTTT. Its translation is CANSATGLRNEKLFF.

J is TRBJ2-2 and V is TRBV18; 8 nucleotides line up with TRBD1. V dropped 3 bases and J dropped 0; count of bases not matched to a gene: 6. Germline CDR1 reads KGHSH; CDR2 reads LQKENI. This CDR3 is 17 amino acids long. The CDR3 bases are TGTGCCAGCTCACCCACGAACAGGGGGGCGAACACCGGGGAGCTGTTTTTT. It yields the protein CASSPTNRGANTGELFF.

The J gene is TRBJ1-5, the V gene TRBV9, with TRBD1 matching 7 bases. The CDR3 length is 14 residues. The V segment lost 4 bases and the J segment 5 bases; nucleotides outside the gene matches: 6. Germline loops: CDR1 SGDLS, CDR2 YYNGEE. The CDR3 is CASSSGTAYQPQHF. The CDR3 bases are TGTGCCAGCAGCTCCGGGACAGCCTATCAGCCCCAGCATTTT. The full variable domain, in which reference TRBV9 and TRBJ1-5 provide the parts outside the CDR3, is DSGVTQTPKHLITATGQRVTLRCSPRSGDLSVYWYQQSLDQGLQFLIQYYNGEERAKGNILERFSAQQFPDLHSELNLSSLELGDSALYFCASSSGTAYQPQHFGDGTRLSIL.

This clone has more than one count but fewer than ten. The chain has TRBV11-3 and TRBJ2-7; TRBD1 matches 10 bases. The CDR3 is made up of 15 amino acids. CDR1 and CDR2 from the germline V gene are SGHNT and YENEEA. With 5 bases clipped from V and 2 bases from J, the junction kept 6 bases outside the gene matches. The CDR3 sequence is CASSPPGQGTYEQYF. The CDR3 DNA is TGTGCCAGCAGCCCCCCGGGACAGGGGACCTACGAGCAGTACTTC.

This sequence joins TRBV7-9 and TRBJ2-1, with TRBD2 matching over 9 bases. Germline V gene lookup returns CDR1 SEHNR and CDR2 FQNEAQ (reference sequence). Trimming removed 8 bases from V and 7 bases from J; junction bases left unmatched: 6. The CDR3 is made up of 13 amino acids. CDR3 DNA: TGTGCCAGCCGGTCTAGCGGGGCGAATGAGCAGTTCTTC. Amino acids: CASRSSGANEQFF.

The chain combines TRBV5-1 with TRBJ2-7; a weak D match, TRBD2 (5 bases). Trimming stripped 0 bases from V and 7 bases from J, with 17 bases between. There are 15 residues in the CDR3. Germline V gene data show CDR1 as SGHRS and CDR2 as YFSETQ. The DNA of the CDR3 is TGCGCCAGCAGCTTGGCTAGGACTCCACTCTCAGAGCAGTACTTC. This codes for CASSLARTPLSEQYF.